A selection of T cell receptor beta chains follows, all from one sample in a study of cytomegalovirus exposure and HLA in healthy donors. Only in-frame clones appear in the TCRdb table, and some are missing; sequencing was by immunoSEQ multiplex PCR. The sample has over 45,000 clones, around 83% seen once. What was sequenced was PBMCs. These receptors came from a man in his thirties or forties in good health and CMV-seronegative. Each CDR3 is given with its conserved first and last residue. D genes are given only for firm matches. A row's size may be missing; if present it is once, few, many or a size class.

J gene: TRBJ1-2; clone size: NA; V gene: TRBV9; D gene: NA; CDR3 protein: CASSVGTGLSLGYTF; CDR3 DNA: TGTGCCAGCAGCGTAGGGACGGGACTCTCCCTCGGCTACACCTTC
J gene: TRBJ2-7; clone size: NA; V gene: TRBV7-8; D gene: TRBD1; CDR3 protein: CASSKRQGSYEQYF; CDR3 DNA: TGTGCCAGCAGCAAGAGACAGGGTTCCTACGAGCAGTACTTC
J gene: TRBJ2-1; clone size: NA; V gene: TRBV7-2; D gene: TRBD2; CDR3 protein: CASSFGLAGAQRSNEQFF; CDR3 DNA: TGTGCCAGCAGCTTTGGACTAGCGGGGGCCCAGAGGAGCAATGAGCAGTTCTTC
J gene: TRBJ2-1; clone size: NA; V gene: TRBV6-5; D gene: TRBD1; CDR3 protein: CASSYPTGGNEQFF; CDR3 DNA: TGTGCCAGCAGTTACCCAACAGGGGGCAATGAGCAGTTCTTC
J gene: TRBJ1-1; clone size: NA; V gene: TRBV28; D gene: NA; CDR3 protein: CASSWGTTMNTEAFF; CDR3 DNA: TGTGCCAGCAGCTGGGGGACAACTATGAACACTGAAGCTTTCTTT
J gene: TRBJ2-5; clone size: NA; V gene: TRBV27; D gene: NA; CDR3 protein: CASSPNQETQYF; CDR3 DNA: TGTGCCAGCAGCCCTAACCAAGAGACCCAGTACTTC
J gene: TRBJ2-1; clone size: NA; V gene: TRBV2; D gene: TRBD2; CDR3 protein: CASRPAGDLSYNEQFF; CDR3 DNA: TGTGCCAGCAGGCCAGCGGGGGATCTCTCCTACAATGAGCAGTTCTTC
J gene: TRBJ2-6; clone size: NA; V gene: TRBV27; D gene: NA; CDR3 protein: CASSSRRGKYGANVLTF; CDR3 DNA: TGTGCCAGCAGTTCCCGACGAGGGAAGTACGGGGCCAACGTCCTGACTTTC
J gene: TRBJ2-5; clone size: NA; V gene: TRBV2; D gene: NA; CDR3 protein: CASSATGWRETQYF; CDR3 DNA: TGTGCCAGCAGTGCTACAGGGTGGAGGGAGACCCAGTACTTC
J gene: TRBJ2-7; clone size: NA; V gene: TRBV9; D gene: TRBD2; CDR3 protein: CASSVSGSHEQYF; CDR3 DNA: TGTGCCAGCAGCGTAAGCGGGAGCCACGAGCAGTACTTC
J gene: TRBJ2-7; clone size: NA; V gene: TRBV7-9; D gene: TRBD2; CDR3 protein: CASSPAWAGENYEQYF; CDR3 DNA: TGTGCCAGCAGCCCAGCTTGGGCGGGAGAGAACTACGAGCAGTACTTC
J gene: TRBJ2-5; clone size: few; V gene: TRBV7-9; D gene: TRBD2; CDR3 protein: CSSSPRLAGVRPQETQYF; CDR3 DNA: TGTTCCAGCAGCCCAAGACTAGCGGGAGTAAGGCCACAAGAGACCCAGTACTTC